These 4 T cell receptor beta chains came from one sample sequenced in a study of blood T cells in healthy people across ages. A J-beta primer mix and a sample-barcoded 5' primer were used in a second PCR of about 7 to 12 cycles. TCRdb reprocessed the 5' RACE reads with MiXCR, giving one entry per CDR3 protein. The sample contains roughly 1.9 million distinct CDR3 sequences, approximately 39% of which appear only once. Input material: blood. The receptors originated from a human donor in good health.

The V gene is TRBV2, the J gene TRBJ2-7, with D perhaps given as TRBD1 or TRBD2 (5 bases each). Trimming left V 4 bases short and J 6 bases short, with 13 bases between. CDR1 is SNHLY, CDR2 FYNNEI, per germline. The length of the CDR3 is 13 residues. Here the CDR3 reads CASSGGSGGEQYF. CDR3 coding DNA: TGTGCCAGCAGTGGAGGGAGTGGGGGCGAGCAGTACTTC.

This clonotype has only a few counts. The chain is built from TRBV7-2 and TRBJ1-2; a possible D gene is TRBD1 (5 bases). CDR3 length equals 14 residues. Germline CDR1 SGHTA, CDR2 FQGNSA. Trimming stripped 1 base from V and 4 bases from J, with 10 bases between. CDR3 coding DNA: TGTGCCAGCAGCTTAGGTCGGACACCCTATGGCTACACCTTC. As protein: CASSLGRTPYGYTF.

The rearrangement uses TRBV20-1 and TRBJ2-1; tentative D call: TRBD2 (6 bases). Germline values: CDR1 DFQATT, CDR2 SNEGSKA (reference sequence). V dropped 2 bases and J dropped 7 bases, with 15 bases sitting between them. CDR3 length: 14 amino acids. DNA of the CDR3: TGCAGTGCTAGACCAACGTGGGGGGATAATGAGCAGTTCTTC. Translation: CSARPTWGDNEQFF.

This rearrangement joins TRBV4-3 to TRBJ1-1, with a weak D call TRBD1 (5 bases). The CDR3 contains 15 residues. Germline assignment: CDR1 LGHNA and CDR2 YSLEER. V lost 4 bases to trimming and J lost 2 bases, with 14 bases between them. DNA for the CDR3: TGCGCCAGCAGCCGGATGGGCCAGGGTAACACTGAAGCTTTCTTT. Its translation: CASSRMGQGNTEAFF.